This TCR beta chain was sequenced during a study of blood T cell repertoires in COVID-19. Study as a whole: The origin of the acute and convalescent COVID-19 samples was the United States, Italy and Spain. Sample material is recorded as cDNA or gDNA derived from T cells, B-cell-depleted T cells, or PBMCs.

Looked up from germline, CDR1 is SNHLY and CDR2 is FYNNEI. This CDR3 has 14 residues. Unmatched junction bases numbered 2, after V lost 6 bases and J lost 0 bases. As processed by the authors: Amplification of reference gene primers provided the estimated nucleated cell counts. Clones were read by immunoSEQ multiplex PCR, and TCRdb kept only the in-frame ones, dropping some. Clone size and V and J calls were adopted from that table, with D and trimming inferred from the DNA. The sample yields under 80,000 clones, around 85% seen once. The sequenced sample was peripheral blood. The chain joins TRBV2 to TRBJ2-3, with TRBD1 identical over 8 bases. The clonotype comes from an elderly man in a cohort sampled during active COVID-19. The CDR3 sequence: CASRRTGSTDTQYF. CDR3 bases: TGTGCCAGCAGGCGGACAGGGAGCACAGATACGCAGTATTTT.